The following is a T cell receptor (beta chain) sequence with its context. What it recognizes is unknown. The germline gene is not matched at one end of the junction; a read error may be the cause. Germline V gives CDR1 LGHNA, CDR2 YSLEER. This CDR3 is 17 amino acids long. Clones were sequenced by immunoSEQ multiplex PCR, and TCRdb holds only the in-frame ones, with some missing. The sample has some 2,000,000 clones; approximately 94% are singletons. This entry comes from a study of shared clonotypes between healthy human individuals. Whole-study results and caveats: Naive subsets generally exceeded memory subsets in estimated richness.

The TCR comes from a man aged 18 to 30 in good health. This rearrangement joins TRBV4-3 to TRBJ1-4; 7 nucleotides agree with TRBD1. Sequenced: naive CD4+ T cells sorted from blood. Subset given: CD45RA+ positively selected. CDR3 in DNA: TGCGCCAGCAGCCAAGAACCTCCGGGACAGACTACTGAAAAACTGTTTTTT. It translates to CASSQEPPGQTTEKLFF.